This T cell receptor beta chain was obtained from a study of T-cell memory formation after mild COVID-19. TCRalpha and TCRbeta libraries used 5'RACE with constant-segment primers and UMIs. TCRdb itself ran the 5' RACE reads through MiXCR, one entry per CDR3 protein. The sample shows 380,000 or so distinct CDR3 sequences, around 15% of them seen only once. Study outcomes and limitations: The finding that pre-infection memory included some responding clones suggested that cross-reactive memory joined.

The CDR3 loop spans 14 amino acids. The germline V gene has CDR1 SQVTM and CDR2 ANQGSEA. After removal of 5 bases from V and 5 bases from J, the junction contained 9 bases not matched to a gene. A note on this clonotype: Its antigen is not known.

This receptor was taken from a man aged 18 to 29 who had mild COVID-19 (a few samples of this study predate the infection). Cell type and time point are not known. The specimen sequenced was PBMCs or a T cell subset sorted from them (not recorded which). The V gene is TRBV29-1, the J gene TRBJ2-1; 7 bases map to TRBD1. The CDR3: CSVRDSQTNNEQFF. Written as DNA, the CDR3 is TGCAGCGTTCGGGACAGCCAGACTAACAATGAGCAGTTCTTC.